This passage covers 10 T cell receptor beta chains from one sample sequenced in a study of blood T cells in healthy people across ages. Then a second PCR, running about 6 to 12 cycles, was carried out with a sample-barcoded 5' primer and a J-beta primer mix. TCRdb independently ran MiXCR on the 5' RACE reads; one entry per CDR3 protein. The data contain 1.6 million or so distinct CDR3 sequences, about 31% of them singletons. The sample taken for sequencing was blood. These receptor sequences come from a woman between 25 and 40 years old in good health.

The gene calls are TRBV11-2 and TRBJ2-7; 7 bases line up with TRBD2. The CDR3 runs to 16 residues. The V segment lost 1 base and the J segment 0 bases; nucleotides outside the gene matches: 6. Germline CDR1 is SGHAT and CDR2 is FQNNGV. The DNA of the CDR3 is TGTGCCAGCAGCTTAGTGGCGGGAGTTACCTCCTACGAGCAGTACTTC. Residues: CASSLVAGVTSYEQYF.

This clonotype was observed many times. The chain is built from TRBV12-3 or TRBV12-4 and TRBJ2-5; 7 nucleotides line up with TRBD1. With V trimmed by 7 bases and J by 2 bases, 4 bases remained unmatched. CDR3 length: 13 residues. The CDR3 region has the DNA TGTGCCAGCACCGGGACAGTGCAAGAGACCCAGTACTTC. Protein: CASTGTVQETQYF.

Worth noting for this clonotype: An end of the junction does not agree with germline; a read error may underlie this. This chain uses TRBV7-2 with TRBJ2-1; D unclear. The CDR3 sequence is 15 residues long. Per the germline V gene, CDR1 is SGHTA and CDR2 is FQGNSA. The CDR3 sequence is CASSGGGGVANAQFF. The CDR3 region has the DNA TGTGCCAGCAGCGGTGGCGGTGGGGTGGCCAATGCGCAGTTCTTC.

V is TRBV28 and J is TRBJ2-1; tentative D call: TRBD1 (5 bases). With 3 bases removed from V and 2 bases from J, the gap between germline ends came to 17 bases. This CDR3 spans 17 amino acids. Germline-derived CDR1 and CDR2 are MDHEN and SYDVKM. In DNA form, the CDR3 reads TGTGCCAGCAGTTTCCCACTCCAGGGTACGCCCTACAATGAGCAGTTCTTC. Amino acid sequence: CASSFPLQGTPYNEQFF.

The table lists this clonotype with a few counts. V is TRBV28 and J is TRBJ2-6; unclear D gene. V dropped 4 bases and J dropped 2 bases, with 9 bases sitting between them. Germline assignment: CDR1 MDHEN and CDR2 SYDVKM. This CDR3 has 15 amino acids. The CDR3 loop reads CASSSTAPGANVLTF. CDR3 sequence (DNA): TGTGCCAGCAGTTCTACCGCTCCTGGGGCCAACGTCCTGACTTTC.

This clonotype came up a few times. The chain joins TRBV20-1 to TRBJ2-1; possibly TRBD2 for D (6 bases). Germline V gene data show CDR1 as DFQATT and CDR2 as SNEGSKA (reference sequence). This CDR3 is 14 amino acids long. The V and J ends lost 3 bases and 9 bases respectively, with 18 bases between them. The CDR3 here is CSARGLILRGEQFF. The CDR3 region has the DNA TGCAGTGCTAGGGGACTTATACTACGGGGTGAGCAGTTCTTC.

The CDR3 here is CSAGGQGNSPLHF. DNA for the CDR3: TGCAGTGCGGGGGGACAGGGCAATTCACCCCTCCACTTT. This chain joins TRBV20-1 and TRBJ1-6, with 9 positions matching TRBD1. Germline V gives CDR1 DFQATT, CDR2 SNEGSKA (reference sequence). V was clipped by 6 bases and J by 7 bases; unmatched bases: 4. This CDR3 spans 13 amino acids.

This clonotype was detected once. This chain links TRBV9 with TRBJ1-5; D is undetermined. Germline CDR1 reads SGDLS; CDR2 reads YYNGEE. CDR3 size: 15 residues. With 0 bases removed from V and 6 bases from J, the gap between germline ends came to 13 bases. Here the CDR3 reads CASSVGGPGTQPQHF. The CDR3 region has the DNA TGTGCCAGCAGCGTAGGTGGGCCCGGCACTCAGCCCCAGCATTTT.

This clonotype came up a few times. The CDR3 loop reads CASSFDRGSETQYF. The DNA of the CDR3 is TGCGCCAGCAGCTTTGACAGGGGTTCCGAGACCCAGTACTTC. This chain links TRBV5-1 with TRBJ2-5; TRBD1 aligns across 8 bases. V dropped 2 bases and J dropped 5; count of bases not matched to a gene: 5. CDR3 size: 14 residues. The germline V gene has CDR1 SGHRS and CDR2 YFSETQ.

The J gene is TRBJ1-2, the V gene TRBV4-1, with TRBD1 matching over 8 bases. This CDR3 region has 16 residues. V was clipped by 3 bases and J by 7 bases; unmatched bases: 13. CDR1 and CDR2 from the germline V gene are MGHRA and YSYEKL. CDR3 residues: CASSHPPGQESIGYTF. In nucleotides, the CDR3 is TGCGCCAGCAGCCATCCTCCGGGACAGGAGTCAATTGGCTACACCTTC.